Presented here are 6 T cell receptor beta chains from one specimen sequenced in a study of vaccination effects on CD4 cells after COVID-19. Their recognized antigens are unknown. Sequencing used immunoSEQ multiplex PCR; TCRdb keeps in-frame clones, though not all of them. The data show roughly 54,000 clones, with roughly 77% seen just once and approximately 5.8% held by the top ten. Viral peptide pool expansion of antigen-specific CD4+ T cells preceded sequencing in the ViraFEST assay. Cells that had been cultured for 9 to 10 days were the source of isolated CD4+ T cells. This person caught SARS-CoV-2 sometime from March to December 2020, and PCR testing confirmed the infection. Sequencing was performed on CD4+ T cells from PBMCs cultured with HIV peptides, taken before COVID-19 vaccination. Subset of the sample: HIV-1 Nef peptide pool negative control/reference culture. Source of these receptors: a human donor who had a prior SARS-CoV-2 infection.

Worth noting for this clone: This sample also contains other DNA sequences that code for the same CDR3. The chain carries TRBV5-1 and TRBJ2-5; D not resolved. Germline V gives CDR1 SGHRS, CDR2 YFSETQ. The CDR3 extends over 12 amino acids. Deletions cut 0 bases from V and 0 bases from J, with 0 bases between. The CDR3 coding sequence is TGCGCCAGCAGCTTGGACCAAGAGACCCAGTACTTC. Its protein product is CASSLDQETQYF.

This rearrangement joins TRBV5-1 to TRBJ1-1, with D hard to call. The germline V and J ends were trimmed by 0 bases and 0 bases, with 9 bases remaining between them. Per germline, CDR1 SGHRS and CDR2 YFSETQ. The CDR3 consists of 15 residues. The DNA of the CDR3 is TGCGCCAGCAGCTTGGCCGGTTACATGAACACTGAAGCTTTCTTT. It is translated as CASSLAGYMNTEAFF.

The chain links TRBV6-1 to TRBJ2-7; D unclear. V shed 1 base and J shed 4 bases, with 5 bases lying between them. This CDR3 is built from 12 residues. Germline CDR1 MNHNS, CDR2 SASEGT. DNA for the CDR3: TGTGCCAGCAGTGAAGTCGGGTACGAGCAGTACTTC. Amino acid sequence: CASSEVGYEQYF.

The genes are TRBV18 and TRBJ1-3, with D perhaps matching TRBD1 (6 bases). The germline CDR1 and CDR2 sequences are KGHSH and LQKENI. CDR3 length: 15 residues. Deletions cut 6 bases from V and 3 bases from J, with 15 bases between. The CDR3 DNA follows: TGTGCCAGCTCGCTTCCCGGGACAAATGGAAACACCATATATTTT. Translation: CASSLPGTNGNTIYF.

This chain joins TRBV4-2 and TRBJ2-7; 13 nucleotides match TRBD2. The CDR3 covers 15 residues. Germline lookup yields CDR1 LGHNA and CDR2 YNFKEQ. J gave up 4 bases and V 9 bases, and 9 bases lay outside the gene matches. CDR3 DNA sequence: TGTGCCAGTGGTTACGGACTAGCGGGAGATTACGAGCAGTACTTC. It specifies CASGYGLAGDYEQYF.

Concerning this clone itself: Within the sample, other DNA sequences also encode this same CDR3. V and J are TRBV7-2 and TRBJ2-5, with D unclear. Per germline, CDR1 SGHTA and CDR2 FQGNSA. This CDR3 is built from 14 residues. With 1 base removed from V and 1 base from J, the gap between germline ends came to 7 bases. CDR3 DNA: TGTGCCAGCAGCTTAGTCGCGGCCCAAGAGACCCAGTACTTC. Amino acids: CASSLVAAQETQYF.